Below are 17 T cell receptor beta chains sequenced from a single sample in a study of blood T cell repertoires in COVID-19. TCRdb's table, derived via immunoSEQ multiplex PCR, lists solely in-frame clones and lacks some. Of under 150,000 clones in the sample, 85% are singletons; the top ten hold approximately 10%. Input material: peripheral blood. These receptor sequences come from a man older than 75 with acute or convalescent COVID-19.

The CDR3 region has the DNA TGTGCCAGCAGCCCCAGGGAGGGTACGGGCTACACCTTC. It encodes CASSPREGTGYTF. The rearrangement links TRBV3-1 (or the pseudogene TRBV3-2) to TRBJ1-2; possibly TRBD1 for D (5 bases). V shed 4 bases and J shed 8 bases, with 14 bases lying between them. Germline V gene lookup returns CDR1 LGHDT and CDR2 YNNKEL (reference sequence). The CDR3 has 13 amino acids.

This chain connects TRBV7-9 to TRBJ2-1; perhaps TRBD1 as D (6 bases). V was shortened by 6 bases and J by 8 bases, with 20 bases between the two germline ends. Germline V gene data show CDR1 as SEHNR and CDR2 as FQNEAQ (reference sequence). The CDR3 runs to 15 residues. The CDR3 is CASSTGQLNPYEQFF. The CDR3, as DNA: TGTGCCAGCAGTACCGGACAGCTGAATCCCTATGAGCAGTTCTTC.

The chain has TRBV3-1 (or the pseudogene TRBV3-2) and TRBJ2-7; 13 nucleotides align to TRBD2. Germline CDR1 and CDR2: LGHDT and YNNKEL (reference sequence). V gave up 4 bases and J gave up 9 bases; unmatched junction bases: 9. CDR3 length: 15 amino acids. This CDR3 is CASSLGTSGTGAQYF. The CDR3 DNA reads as TGTGCCAGCAGCCTTGGGACTAGCGGGACGGGTGCGCAGTACTTC.

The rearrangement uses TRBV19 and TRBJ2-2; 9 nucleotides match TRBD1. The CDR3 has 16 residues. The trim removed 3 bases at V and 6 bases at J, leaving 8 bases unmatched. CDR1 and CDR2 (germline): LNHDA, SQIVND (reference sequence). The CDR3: CASSIDGQGRAGELFF. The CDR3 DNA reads TGTGCCAGTAGTATCGACGGACAGGGGCGCGCCGGGGAGCTGTTTTTT.

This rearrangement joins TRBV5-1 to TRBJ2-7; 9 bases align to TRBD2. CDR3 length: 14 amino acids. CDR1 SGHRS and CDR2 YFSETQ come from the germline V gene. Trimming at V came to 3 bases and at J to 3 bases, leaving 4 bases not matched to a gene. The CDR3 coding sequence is TGCGCCAGCAGCTCAGCTAGCGGGGTCTACGAGCAGTACTTC. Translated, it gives CASSSASGVYEQYF.

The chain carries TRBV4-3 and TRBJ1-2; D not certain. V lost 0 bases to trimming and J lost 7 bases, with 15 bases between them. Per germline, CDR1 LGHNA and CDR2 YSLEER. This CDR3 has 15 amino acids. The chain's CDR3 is CASSQDYLLLPGYTF. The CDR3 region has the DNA TGCGCCAGCAGCCAAGATTACCTCCTACTCCCTGGCTACACCTTC.

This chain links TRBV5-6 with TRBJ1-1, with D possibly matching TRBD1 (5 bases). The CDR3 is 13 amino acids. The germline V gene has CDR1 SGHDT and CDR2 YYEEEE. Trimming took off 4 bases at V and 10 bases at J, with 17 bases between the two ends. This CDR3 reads CASSAGRGEVAFF. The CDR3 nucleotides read TGTGCCAGCAGCGCAGGGCGGGGGGAGGTAGCTTTCTTT.

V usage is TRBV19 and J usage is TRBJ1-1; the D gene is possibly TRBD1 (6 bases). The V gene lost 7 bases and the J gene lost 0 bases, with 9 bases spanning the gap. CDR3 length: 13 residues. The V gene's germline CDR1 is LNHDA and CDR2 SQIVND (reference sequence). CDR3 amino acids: CASIGQLNTEAFF. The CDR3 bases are TGTGCCAGTATTGGACAGCTGAACACTGAAGCTTTCTTT.

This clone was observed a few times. CDR3 DNA sequence: TGTGCCAGCAGCTTAAGTGGAGGGGCTAATCAGCCCCAGCATTTT. The encoded protein is CASSLSGGANQPQHF. The genes are TRBV11-2 and TRBJ1-5; a weak D match, TRBD1 (5 bases). CDR3 size: 15 residues. V was cut by 2 bases and J by 4 bases, with 12 bases left in between. CDR1 is SGHAT and CDR2 is FQNNGV in the germline V gene.

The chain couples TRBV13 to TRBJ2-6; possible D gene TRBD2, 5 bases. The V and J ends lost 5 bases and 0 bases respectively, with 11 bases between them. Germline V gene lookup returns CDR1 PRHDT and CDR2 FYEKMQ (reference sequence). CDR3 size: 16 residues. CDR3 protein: CASSRNEGSGANVLTF. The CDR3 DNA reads TGTGCCAGCAGCCGTAACGAGGGCTCTGGGGCCAACGTCCTGACTTTC.

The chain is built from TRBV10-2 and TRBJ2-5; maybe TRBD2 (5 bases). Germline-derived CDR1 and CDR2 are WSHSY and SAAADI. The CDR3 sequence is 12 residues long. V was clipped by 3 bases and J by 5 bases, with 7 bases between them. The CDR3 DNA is TGCGCCAGCAGTGAAAGAGGGGAGACCCAGTACTTC. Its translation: CASSERGETQYF.

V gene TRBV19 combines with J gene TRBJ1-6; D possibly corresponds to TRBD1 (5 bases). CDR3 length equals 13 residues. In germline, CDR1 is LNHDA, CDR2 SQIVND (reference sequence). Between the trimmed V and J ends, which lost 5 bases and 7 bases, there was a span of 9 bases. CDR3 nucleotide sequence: TGTGCCAGTAGTGGACAAACGAATTCACCCCTCCACTTT. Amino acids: CASSGQTNSPLHF.

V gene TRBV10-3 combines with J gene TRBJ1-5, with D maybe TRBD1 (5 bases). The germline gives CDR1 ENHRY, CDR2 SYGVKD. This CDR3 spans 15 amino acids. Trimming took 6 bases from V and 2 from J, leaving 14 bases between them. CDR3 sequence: CAISPRGGGNQPQHF. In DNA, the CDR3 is TGTGCCATCAGCCCCCGGGGGGGAGGCAATCAGCCCCAGCATTTT.

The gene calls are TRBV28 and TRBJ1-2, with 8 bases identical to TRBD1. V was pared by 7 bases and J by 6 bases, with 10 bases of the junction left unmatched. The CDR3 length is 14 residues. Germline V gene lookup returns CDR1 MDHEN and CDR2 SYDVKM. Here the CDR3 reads CASTLQGARNGYTF. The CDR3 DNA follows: TGTGCCAGCACCCTGCAGGGGGCGCGCAATGGCTACACCTTC.

The CDR3 region has the DNA TGTGCCAGCAGACCCGGGGACTTAAGGTACAATGAGCAGTTCTTC. The encoded protein is CASRPGDLRYNEQFF. The chain uses TRBV6-5 and TRBJ2-1, with a possible D match to TRBD2 (6 bases). The CDR3 is made up of 15 amino acids. V was pared by 6 bases and J by 4 bases, with 16 bases between. Looked up from germline, CDR1 is MNHEY and CDR2 is SVGAGI.

CDR3 sequence (DNA): TGTGCCACCCCCCCGACGGGGGTATTAGGCTACACCTTC. This encodes CATPPTGVLGYTF. The V and J genes are TRBV2 and TRBJ1-2; D is perhaps TRBD1 (5 bases). Germline lookup yields CDR1 SNHLY and CDR2 FYNNEI. The CDR3 has 13 residues. The germline V and J ends were trimmed by 10 bases and 8 bases, with 20 bases remaining between them.

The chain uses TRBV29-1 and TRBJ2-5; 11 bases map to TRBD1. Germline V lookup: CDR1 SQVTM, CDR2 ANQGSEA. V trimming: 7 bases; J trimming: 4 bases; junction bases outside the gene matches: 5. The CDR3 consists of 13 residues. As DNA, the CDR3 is TGCAGCGCCCGGACAGGGGGCAGAGAGACCCAGTACTTC. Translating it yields CSARTGGRETQYF.